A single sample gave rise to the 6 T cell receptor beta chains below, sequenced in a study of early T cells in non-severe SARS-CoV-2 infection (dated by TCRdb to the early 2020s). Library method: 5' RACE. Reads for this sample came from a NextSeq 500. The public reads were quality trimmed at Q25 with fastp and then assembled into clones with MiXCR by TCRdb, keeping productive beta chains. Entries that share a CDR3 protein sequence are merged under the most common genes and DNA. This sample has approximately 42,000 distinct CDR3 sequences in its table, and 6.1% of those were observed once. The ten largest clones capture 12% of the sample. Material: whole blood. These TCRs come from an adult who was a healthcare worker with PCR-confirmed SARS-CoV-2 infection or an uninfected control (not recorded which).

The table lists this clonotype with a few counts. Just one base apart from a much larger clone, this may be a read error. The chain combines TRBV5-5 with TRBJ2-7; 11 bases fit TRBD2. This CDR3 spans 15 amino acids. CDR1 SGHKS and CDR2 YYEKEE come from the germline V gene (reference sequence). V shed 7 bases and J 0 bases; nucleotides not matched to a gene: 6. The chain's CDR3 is CASGVGTSGSYEQYF. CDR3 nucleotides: TGTGCCAGCGGCGTAGGGACTAGCGGCTCCTACGAGCAGTACTTC. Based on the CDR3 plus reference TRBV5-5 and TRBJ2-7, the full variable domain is DAGVTQSPTHLIKTRGQQVTLRCSPISGHKSVSWYQQVLGQGPQFIFQYYEKEERGRGNFPDRFSARQFPNYSSELNVNALLLGDSALYLCASGVGTSGSYEQYFGPGTRLTVT.

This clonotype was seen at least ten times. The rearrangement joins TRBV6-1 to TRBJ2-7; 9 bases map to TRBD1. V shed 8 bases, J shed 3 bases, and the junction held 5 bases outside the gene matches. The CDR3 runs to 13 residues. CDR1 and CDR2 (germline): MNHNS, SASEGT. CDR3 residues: CASRQGVGYEQYF. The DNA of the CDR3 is TGTGCCAGCCGACAGGGGGTTGGCTACGAGCAGTACTTC.

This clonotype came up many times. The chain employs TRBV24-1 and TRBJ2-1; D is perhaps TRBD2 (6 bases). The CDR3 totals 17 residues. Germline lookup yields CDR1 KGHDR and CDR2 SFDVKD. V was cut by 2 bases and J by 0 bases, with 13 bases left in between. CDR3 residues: CATSDSHSGDSYNEQFF. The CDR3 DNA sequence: TGTGCCACCAGTGATTCTCACTCGGGGGACTCCTACAATGAGCAGTTCTTC.

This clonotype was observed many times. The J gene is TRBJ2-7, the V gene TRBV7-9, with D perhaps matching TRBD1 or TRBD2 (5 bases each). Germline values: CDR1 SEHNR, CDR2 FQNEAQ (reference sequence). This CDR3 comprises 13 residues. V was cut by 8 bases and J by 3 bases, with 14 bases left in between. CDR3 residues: CASAPGRNYEQYF. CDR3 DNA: TGTGCCAGCGCCCCGGGACGAAACTACGAGCAGTACTTC.

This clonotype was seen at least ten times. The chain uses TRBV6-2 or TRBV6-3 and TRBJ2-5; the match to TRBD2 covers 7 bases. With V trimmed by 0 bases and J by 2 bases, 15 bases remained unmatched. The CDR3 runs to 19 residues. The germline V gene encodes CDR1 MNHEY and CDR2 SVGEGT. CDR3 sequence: CASSYSGMGRAGTQETQYF. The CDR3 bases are TGTGCCAGCAGTTACTCCGGCATGGGTAGAGCGGGAACTCAAGAGACCCAGTACTTC.

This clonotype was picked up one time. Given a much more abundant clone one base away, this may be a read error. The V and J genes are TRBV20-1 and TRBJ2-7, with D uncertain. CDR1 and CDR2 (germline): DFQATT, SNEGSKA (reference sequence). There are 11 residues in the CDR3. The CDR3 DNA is TGCAGTGCTATGCGCTCCTACGAGCAGAACTTC. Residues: CSAMRSYEQNF.